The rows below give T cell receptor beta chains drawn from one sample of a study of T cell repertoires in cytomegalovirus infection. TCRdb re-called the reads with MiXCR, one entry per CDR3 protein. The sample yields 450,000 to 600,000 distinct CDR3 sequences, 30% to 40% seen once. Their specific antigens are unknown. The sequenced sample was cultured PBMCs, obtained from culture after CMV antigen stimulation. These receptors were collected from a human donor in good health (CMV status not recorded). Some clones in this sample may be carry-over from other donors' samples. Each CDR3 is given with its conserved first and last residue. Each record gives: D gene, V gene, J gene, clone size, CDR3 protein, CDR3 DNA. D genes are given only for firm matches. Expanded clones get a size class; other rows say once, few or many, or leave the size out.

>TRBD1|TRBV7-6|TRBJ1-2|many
CASSPPGTAYGYTF
TGTGCCAGCAGCCCGCCCGGGACAGCCTATGGCTACACCTTC
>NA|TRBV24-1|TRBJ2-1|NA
CATMTNPGDPGNEQFF
TGTGCCACCATGACAAATCCGGGAGACCCTGGAAATGAGCAGTTCTTC
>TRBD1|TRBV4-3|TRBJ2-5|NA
CASSQDRAGGIAGETQYF
TGCGCCAGCAGCCAAGATAGGGCAGGGGGCATCGCGGGGGAGACCCAGTACTTC
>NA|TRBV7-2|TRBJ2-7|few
CASSLVFGRIGQYF
TGTGCCAGCAGCTTAGTGTTCGGGAGAATAGGGCAGTACTTC
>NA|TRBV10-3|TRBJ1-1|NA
CAISESVEAFF
TGTGCCATCAGTGAGTCGGTGGAAGCTTTCTTT
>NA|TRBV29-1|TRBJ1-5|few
CSVGRGPDQPQHF
TGCAGCGTTGGGAGGGGCCCAGATCAGCCCCAGCATTTT
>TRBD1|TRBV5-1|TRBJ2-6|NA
CASSLGQGTSGANVLTF
TGCGCCAGCAGCTTGGGACAGGGAACGTCTGGGGCCAACGTCCTGACTTTC
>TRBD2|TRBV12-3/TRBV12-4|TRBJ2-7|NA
CASSLTEGLAVFEQYF
TGTGCCAGCAGTTTGACCGAGGGACTAGCGGTTTTTGAGCAGTACTTC
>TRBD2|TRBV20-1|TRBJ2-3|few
CSASWGGRIVGWTDTQYF
TGCAGTGCTAGTTGGGGCGGGAGAATAGTAGGCTGGACAGATACGCAGTATTTT
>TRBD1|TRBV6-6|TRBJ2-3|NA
CASSKTRTGVEDTQYF
TGTGCCAGCAGTAAGACCCGGACAGGGGTAGAAGATACGCAGTATTTT
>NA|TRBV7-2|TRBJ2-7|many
CASSFHYEQYF
TGTGCCAGCAGCTTTCATTACGAGCAGTACTTC
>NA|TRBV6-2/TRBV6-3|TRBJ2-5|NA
CASSPKTRGGPGETQYF
TGTGCCAGCAGTCCAAAAACCCGCGGAGGGCCGGGGGAGACCCAGTACTTC
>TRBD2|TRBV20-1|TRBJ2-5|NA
CSASRDYQETQYF
TGCAGTGCTAGCCGGGACTATCAAGAGACCCAGTACTTC
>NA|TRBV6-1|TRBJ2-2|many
CAIPLGGLATGELFF
TGTGCCATCCCCCTGGGGGGCCTGGCCACCGGGGAGCTGTTTTTT
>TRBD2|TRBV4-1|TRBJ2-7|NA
CASSQTSGGFDNEQYF
TGTGCCAGCAGCCAGACCTCCGGGGGGTTTGATAACGAGCAGTACTTC
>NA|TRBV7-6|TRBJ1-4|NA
CASSKTGATNEKLFF
TGTGCCAGCAGTAAGACCGGCGCAACTAATGAAAAACTGTTTTTT
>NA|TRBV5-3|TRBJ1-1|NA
CARSYVVDNRETVTEAFF
TGTGCCAGAAGTTATGTAGTGGACAATAGGGAGACAGTCACTGAAGCTTTCTTT
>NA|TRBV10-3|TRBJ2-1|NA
CAISQDRPGNEQFF
TGTGCCATCAGCCAGGACCGGCCGGGCAATGAGCAGTTCTTC
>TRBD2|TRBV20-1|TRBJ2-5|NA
CSARDLQRGYQETQYF
TGCAGTGCTAGAGATCTACAGCGGGGGTACCAAGAGACCCAGTACTTC
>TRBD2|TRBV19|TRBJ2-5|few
CASSSGGAQETQYF
TGTGCCAGTAGTTCGGGAGGGGCCCAAGAGACCCAGTACTTC